This entry is about one T cell receptor (beta chain). Antigen specificity is unknown. The CDR3 sequence is 15 residues long. The junction had 10 bases not matched to a gene; V was cut back by 4 bases and J by 5 bases. The germline V gene has CDR1 SGHRS and CDR2 YFSETQ. Only in-frame clones appear in the TCRdb table, and some are missing; sequencing was by immunoSEQ multiplex PCR. The sample holds tens of thousands of clones, over 70% seen once. This specimen comes from a study of memory CD4+ T cells and cytomegalovirus serostatus. Study-wide results and limits: Median bootstrapped AUC for CMV status was about 0.94 originally, less than 0.93 US-trained.

Single viable CD3+CD4+CD8-CD45RO+ cells were sorted as the memory CD4+ T cells. The clonotype originates from an adult in good health and CMV-seronegative. The chain uses TRBV5-1 and TRBJ2-7, with 9 bases fitting TRBD1. Sequencing used memory CD4+ T cells from blood. CDR3 loop: CASSPQGARVDEQYF. The CDR3 DNA follows: TGCGCCAGCAGCCCACAGGGGGCTAGGGTGGACGAGCAGTACTTC. Based on the CDR3 plus reference TRBV5-1 and TRBJ2-7, the full variable domain is KAGVTQTPRYLIKTRGQQVTLSCSPISGHRSVSWYQQTPGQGLQFLFEYFSETQRNKGNFPGRFSGRQFSNSRSEMNVSTLELGDSALYLCASSPQGARVDEQYFGPGTRLTVT.